Listed below are T cell receptor beta chains from one sample, sequenced in a study of T cell changes during pregnancy in multiple sclerosis. Assay used: immunoSEQ multiplex PCR; TCRdb lists only in-frame clones, some missing. This sample has around 80,000 clones, with approximately 95% found just once. The sample in question was peripheral blood, obtained in the second trimester of pregnancy. All receptors derive from a female donor in good health, enrolled as a control in a pregnancy study. CDR3s leave out the opening cysteine and the closing phenylalanine or tryptophan.

cdr3_aa j_call v_call
SVEDRTAAGEQF TRBJ2-1 TRBV29-1
ASSLVTSGSYEQY TRBJ2-7 TRBV7-9
SVFVLGAREQY TRBJ2-7 TRBV29-1
ASSAGLAGDWYTYEQY TRBJ2-7 TRBV2
ASTSPGTSGRGAETQY TRBJ2-5 TRBV5-4
ASSFLPGTSGNTIY TRBJ1-3 TRBV5-1
ASSLGPGGAFYEQY NA TRBV27
ASSPLGSGNTGELF TRBJ2-2 TRBV9
ASDETGFYGYT TRBJ1-2 TRBV2
ASLPGVSLNTEAF TRBJ1-1 TRBV6-5
ASSQVISSATGTQY TRBJ2-3 TRBV4-2
ASSYSSNYGYT TRBJ1-2 TRBV6-6
ASSPRRGTGELF TRBJ2-2 TRBV27
ASSVTSVSTDTQY TRBJ2-3 TRBV9
ASSKDEGVGTGELF TRBJ2-2 TRBV21-1
ASSRLAGGRTGELF TRBJ2-2 TRBV2
ASSPVLVGGLGGLNTEAF TRBJ1-1 TRBV18
ASSPQGVEAF TRBJ1-1 TRBV19
ASSFSGAEQF TRBJ2-1 TRBV5-1
ASRDGTGSTDTQY TRBJ2-3 TRBV6-1
SARELRQF TRBJ2-1 TRBV20-1
ASSDSPLTGRSYGYT TRBJ1-2 TRBV6-4
ASSRSNPGQGAPQPQH TRBJ1-5 TRBV7-9
ASSLGGGGQPQH TRBJ1-5 TRBV6-5
ASSNRGRGTDTQY TRBJ2-3 TRBV9
ASSQLGGGDLVHEQF TRBJ2-1 TRBV4-2
SVYLEVAGELF TRBJ2-2 TRBV29-1
ASSLSPWGDGHNEQF TRBJ2-1 TRBV5-8
ASDGQGTDTQY TRBJ2-3 TRBV6-6
ASSPPFRFGNEQF TRBJ2-1 TRBV7-9
ASSQVGPRGQPQH TRBJ1-5 TRBV4-1
ASSPGTSQYEQY TRBJ2-7 TRBV28
ASAAGLPAF TRBJ1-1 TRBV21-1
ASSLGGLAGGPYNEQF TRBJ2-1 TRBV7-8
ASSPWGGVDTQY TRBJ2-3 TRBV5-1
ASSLGWRIAGRTGGRSEAF TRBJ1-1 TRBV5-1
ASSSDRGLTGELF TRBJ2-2 TRBV2
ASSINNEQF TRBJ2-1 TRBV19
ASSARDREDNEQF TRBJ2-1 TRBV2
ASRDRVRLDGYT TRBJ1-2 TRBV2
ASSLGARGGTGELF TRBJ2-2 TRBV5-1
ATSRGTGANTGELF TRBJ2-2 TRBV15
ASSPDYYEQY TRBJ2-7 TRBV7-9
ASSLVVAGGNEQF TRBJ2-1 TRBV7-9
ASSQAPGPEQY TRBJ2-7 TRBV14
ASSRGGGGETQY TRBJ2-5 TRBV5-1
ASSPRTANYNEQF TRBJ2-1 TRBV7-2
ASSIDQGNAYNEQF TRBJ2-1 TRBV19
ASSLPNTEAF TRBJ1-1 TRBV6-5